Each of the 15 T cell receptor beta chains below was sequenced from the same sample in a study of shared clonotypes between healthy human individuals. Clones were sequenced by immunoSEQ multiplex PCR, and TCRdb holds only the in-frame ones, with some missing. The data show 850,000 to 1,200,000 clones, approximately 70% seen once. Material: memory CD4+ T cells sorted from blood. Subset given: CD45RA-negative fraction. These TCRs come from a man younger than 35 in good health.

This clone was detected only once. This rearrangement joins TRBV12-5 to TRBJ2-7, with 8 bases fitting TRBD1. This CDR3 contains 14 residues. The germline CDR1 and CDR2 sequences are LGHNT and FRNRAP. V gave up 5 bases and J gave up 6 bases; unmatched junction bases: 9. The CDR3 spells CASGPSDRAPEQYF. CDR3 DNA sequence: TGTGCTAGTGGTCCCTCGGACAGGGCCCCCGAGCAGTACTTC.

The chain couples TRBV25-1 to TRBJ1-6; D is unresolved. Trimming removed 4 bases from V and 6 bases from J, with 10 bases in between. Germline V gene sequence: CDR1 MGHDK, CDR2 SYGVNS. The CDR3 length is 14 residues. CDR3 region: CASSALVGNSPLHF. The CDR3 DNA reads as TGTGCCAGCAGTGCGCTGGTGGGTAATTCACCCCTCCACTTT.

This clone occurred many times. J is TRBJ1-2 and V is TRBV5-4; maybe TRBD1 (5 bases). Germline-derived CDR1 and CDR2 are SGHNT and YYREEE (reference sequence). CDR3 size: 16 residues. V lost 4 bases and J 4 bases, leaving 20 bases between the germline ends. CDR3 protein: CASSTPQVEVGYGYTF. Written as DNA, the CDR3 is TGTGCCAGCAGCACCCCACAGGTGGAAGTGGGCTATGGCTACACCTTC.

The CDR3 bases are TGTGCCAGCGACCGGGGCGGGGGCCAGTACTTC. Translation gives CASDRGGGQYF. V gene TRBV6-1 combines with J gene TRBJ2-5; 7 positions agree with TRBD2. V lost 8 bases to trimming and J lost 10 bases; unmatched junction nucleotides: 7. CDR1 is MNHNS, CDR2 SASEGT, per germline. The CDR3 runs to 11 residues.

The chain carries TRBV4-1 and TRBJ1-3; D is uncertain. The germline V gene encodes CDR1 MGHRA and CDR2 YSYEKL. CDR3 length: 15 amino acids. V lost 4 bases and J lost 0, with 10 bases in between. CDR3 in amino acids: CASSLLDLSGNTIYF. For the CDR3, the DNA is TGCGCCAGCAGCCTCTTGGACCTCTCTGGAAACACCATATATTTT.

CDR3 loop: CASSYAADYGYTF. CDR3 in DNA: TGTGCCAGCAGTTACGCGGCAGACTATGGCTACACCTTC. The chain has TRBV6-5 and TRBJ1-2; D call uncertain. The CDR3 length is 13 residues. V lost 2 bases, J lost 3 bases, and 7 bases lay in between. CDR1 MNHEY and CDR2 SVGAGI come from the germline V gene.

The table lists this clone with a count of one. The rearrangement uses TRBV6-1 and TRBJ1-4, with 8 positions matching TRBD1. Trimming at V came to 7 bases and at J to 2 bases, leaving 6 bases not matched to a gene. Germline values: CDR1 MNHNS, CDR2 SASEGT. This CDR3 region has 15 residues. The CDR3 loop is CASMVWDRTNEKLFF. CDR3 nucleotides: TGTGCCAGCATGGTATGGGACAGGACTAATGAAAAACTGTTTTTT.

The chain employs TRBV6-6 and TRBJ1-5; D is ambiguous. Trimming removed 2 bases at V and 7 bases at J, with 12 bases between. The CDR3 contains 14 residues. Germline-derived CDR1 and CDR2 are MNHNY and SVGAGI (reference sequence). CDR3 in DNA: TGTGCCAGCAGTTACCTGGAGGGTTACCAGCCCCAGCATTTT. This gives the protein CASSYLEGYQPQHF.

The chain couples TRBV27 to TRBJ2-7, with D perhaps assigned TRBD1 or TRBD2 (5 bases each). This CDR3 comprises 13 residues. CDR1 and CDR2 (germline): MNHEY, SMNVEV (reference sequence). The V and J ends lost 2 bases and 6 bases respectively, with 11 bases between them. The CDR3 bases are TGTGCCAGCAGTTTAACAGGACTCGGCGAGCAGTACTTC. Encoded protein: CASSLTGLGEQYF.

The rearrangement links TRBV1 to TRBJ2-3; the D call TRBD2 from the table was never checked on the DNA. TRBV1 counts as a pseudogene. The CDR3 loop spans 19 amino acids. The CDR3 reads CTSSQEGTSGDPMTDTQYF. The DNA for the CDR3 is TGCACCAGCAGCCAAGAAGGGACTAGCGGGGACCCCATGACAGATACGCAGTATTTT.

The genes are TRBV2 and TRBJ1-6; 7 bases match TRBD1. In germline, CDR1 is SNHLY, CDR2 FYNNEI. This CDR3 is 14 amino acids long. V lost 8 bases and J lost 6; bases outside the gene matches: 7. The CDR3 loop reads CASVEQGFNSPLHF. In DNA, the CDR3 is TGTGCCAGCGTAGAACAGGGGTTTAATTCACCCCTCCACTTT.

This chain links TRBV6-5 with TRBJ2-2, with no clear D. Germline CDR1 and CDR2: MNHEY and SVGAGI. The V end was cut by 0 bases, the J end by 4 bases, with 12 bases between. CDR3 length: 16 amino acids. DNA of the CDR3: TGTGCCAGCAGTTACTCTTTACTTTCGGGCACCGGGGAGCTGTTTTTT. Protein sequence: CASSYSLLSGTGELFF.

This clone was observed a single time. The rearrangement links TRBV7-3 to TRBJ1-1, with TRBD1 matching 9 bases. Trimming took 0 bases from V and 3 from J; bases not matched to a gene: 5. This CDR3 spans 16 amino acids. Germline V gene lookup returns CDR1 SGHTA and CDR2 FQGTGA. The CDR3 reads CASSLTPGTGYTEAFF. Here the CDR3 DNA reads TGTGCCAGCAGCTTAACCCCCGGGACAGGGTACACTGAAGCTTTCTTT.

V is TRBV2 and J is TRBJ1-6, with D perhaps matching TRBD1 (5 bases). This CDR3 comprises 13 residues. V was trimmed by 3 bases and J by 9 bases, leaving 9 bases between them. Per germline, CDR1 SNHLY and CDR2 FYNNEI. The CDR3, as DNA: TGTGCCAGCAGTGACCAGGGTGGTTCACCCCTCCACTTT. This gives the protein CASSDQGGSPLHF.

This clone was observed once. This sequence joins TRBV10-1 and TRBJ1-1, with D hard to call. The length of the CDR3 is 12 residues. Germline CDR1 reads WNHNN; CDR2 reads SYGVQD (reference sequence). The V and J ends lost 5 bases and 2 bases respectively, with 6 bases between them. The CDR3 spells CASSPDNTEAFF. The CDR3 nucleotides read TGCGCCAGCAGTCCGGACAACACTGAAGCTTTCTTT.